A selection of T cell receptor beta chains follows, all from one sample in a study of beta chain features in type 1 diabetes. Clones were sequenced by immunoSEQ multiplex PCR, and TCRdb holds only the in-frame ones, with some missing. Of more than 250,000 clones in the sample, about 24% were seen once. Material: naive CD4+ T cells from blood. Receptors originate from a woman between 25 and 40 years old with type 1 diabetes. The CDR3 runs from the conserved cysteine through the conserved F or W. A D gene is named only where the DNA matches it firmly. Only some rows state a clone size, as once, few, many or a class for expanded clones.

clone_size	d_call	v_call	j_call	cdr3_nt	cdr3_aa
few	TRBD1	TRBV28	TRBJ2-1	TGTGCCAGCACAGGGGGCGCCTACAATGAGCAGTTCTTC	CASTGGAYNEQFF
NA	TRBD1	TRBV9	TRBJ2-1	TGTGCCAGCACGGTGGGGACAGACTACAATGAGCAGTTCTTC	CASTVGTDYNEQFF
few	NA	TRBV30	TRBJ2-3	TGTGCCTGGACTAGTAGCCCAGATACGCAGTATTTT	CAWTSSPDTQYF
few	NA	TRBV6-5	TRBJ2-4	TGTGCCAGCAGTTACTCGGGGCTCGGGGAGGTTCAGTACTTC	CASSYSGLGEVQYF
few	TRBD2	TRBV7-2	TRBJ2-2	TGTGCCAGCAGCTACGACCGGGGACTAGCGGGGGAGCCCGGGGAGCTGTTTTTT	CASSYDRGLAGEPGELFF
few	NA	TRBV7-9	TRBJ2-7	TGTGCCAGCAGTAGAGCGGCCTACGAGCAGTACTTC	CASSRAAYEQYF
few	NA	TRBV20-1	TRBJ2-2	TGCAGTGCTATATCCCAGGGAAAGCTGTTTTTT	CSAISQGKLFF
few	TRBD2	TRBV7-2	TRBJ2-3	TGTGCCAGCAGCTCGGGACTAGCGGGCGGCACAGATACGCAGTATTTT	CASSSGLAGGTDTQYF
NA	TRBD1	TRBV2	TRBJ1-1	TGTGCCAGCAGACCGACAGGGGAAACTGAAGCTTTCTTT	CASRPTGETEAFF
few	NA	TRBV2	TRBJ1-5	TGTGCCAGCAGAATTTCGGACAGCAACAATCAGCCCCAGCATTTT	CASRISDSNNQPQHF
NA	NA	TRBV18	TRBJ2-5	TGTGCCAGCTCACCTACCCGGTCGCAAGAGACCCAGTACTTC	CASSPTRSQETQYF
few	TRBD1	TRBV18	TRBJ1-1	TGTGCCAGCTCACCACGAGAAACAGGGGGCTTAACTGAAGCTTTCTTT	CASSPRETGGLTEAFF
few	NA	TRBV29-1	TRBJ2-5	TGCAGCGTTGAGCCCAGAGGCCGAGGGGAGACCCAGTACTTC	CSVEPRGRGETQYF
few	NA	TRBV29-1	TRBJ2-6	TGCAGCGTTGGGGGCACGACGAGCTCTGGGGCCAACGTCCTGACTTTC	CSVGGTTSSGANVLTF
few	NA	TRBV9	TRBJ1-3	TGTGCCAGCAGCGGCCAGATCTCTGGAAACACCATATATTTT	CASSGQISGNTIYF
few	NA	TRBV28	TRBJ2-4	TGTGCCAGCGCTTTAAGGAGGGAGCGCAGAAACTTC	CASALRRERRNF
NA	NA	TRBV15	TRBJ2-1	TGTGCCACCAGCAGAGACCGCGGGCCCTACAATGAGCAGTTCTTC	CATSRDRGPYNEQFF
few	NA	TRBV29-1	TRBJ2-3	TGCAGCGTTCGAGACAGTTACACAGATACGCAGTATTTT	CSVRDSYTDTQYF
few	NA	TRBV4-1	TRBJ2-5	TGCGCCAGCAGCCTCGGGGTTTCCAGCCAAGAGACCCAGTACTTC	CASSLGVSSQETQYF
NA	TRBD1	TRBV29-1	TRBJ1-2	TGCAGCGTTGATGGGACAGGGGGCAGGGGCTACACCTTC	CSVDGTGGRGYTF
once	TRBD2	TRBV2	TRBJ2-5	TGTGCCAGCAGTGGACTAGCGGGGAAAGAGACCCAGTACTTC	CASSGLAGKETQYF
NA	NA	TRBV30	TRBJ1-5	TGTGCCTGGAGTCAGGACACCAATCAGCCCCAGCATTTT	CAWSQDTNQPQHF
NA	TRBD1	TRBV30	TRBJ1-2	TGTGCCTGGACAGGGACAGCTAACTATGGCTACACCTTC	CAWTGTANYGYTF
NA	TRBD1	TRBV11-2	TRBJ2-2	TGTGCCAGCAGCCCAAATCCACCGGGACAGGGACGCCTGTTTTTT	CASSPNPPGQGRLFF
NA	TRBD2	TRBV4-2	TRBJ2-1	TGTGCCAGCAGCCGCGCGAAGGGGACTAGCGTAAGTGAGCAGTTCTTC	CASSRAKGTSVSEQFF
NA	TRBD1	TRBV7-2	TRBJ1-1	TGTGCCAGCAGCCCCCGACAGGGTGGAGGGACTGAAGCTTTCTTT	CASSPRQGGGTEAFF
few	NA	TRBV18	TRBJ1-1	TGTGCCAGCTCACCAAGTACAGGGCGCCCCAACACTGAAGCTTTCTTT	CASSPSTGRPNTEAFF
few	TRBD1	TRBV18	TRBJ2-3	TGTGCCAGCTCCGGGACAGCTGATACGCAGTATTTT	CASSGTADTQYF
few	TRBD2	TRBV4-1	TRBJ2-3	TGCGCCAGCAGCAAAAGCGCATTAGCGGGAGCAAGAGATACGCAGTATTTT	CASSKSALAGARDTQYF
few	TRBD2	TRBV5-1	TRBJ2-1	TGCGCCAGCAGCTTGGAACCTAGCGGGAGAAGGCAGTTCTTC	CASSLEPSGRRQFF
NA	NA	TRBV29-1	TRBJ1-1	TGCAGCGTTTTCTTTTTAGGACAACGGAACACTGAAGCTTTCTTT	CSVFFLGQRNTEAFF
NA	NA	TRBV2	TRBJ2-2	TGTGCCAGCAGCGGACTTGACGGGGAGCTGTTTTTT	CASSGLDGELFF
few	NA	TRBV7-9	TRBJ2-1	TGTGCCAGCAGCTTAGCGCTTGCCTTAACTAATGAGCAGTTCTTC	CASSLALALTNEQFF
NA	TRBD1	TRBV7-2	TRBJ2-3	TGTGCCAGCAGCTTGGACAGGGCTAGCACAGATACGCAGTATTTT	CASSLDRASTDTQYF
NA	NA	TRBV9	TRBJ2-7	TGTGCCAGCAGCGTAAACCAACAAACCTACGAGCAGTACTTC	CASSVNQQTYEQYF